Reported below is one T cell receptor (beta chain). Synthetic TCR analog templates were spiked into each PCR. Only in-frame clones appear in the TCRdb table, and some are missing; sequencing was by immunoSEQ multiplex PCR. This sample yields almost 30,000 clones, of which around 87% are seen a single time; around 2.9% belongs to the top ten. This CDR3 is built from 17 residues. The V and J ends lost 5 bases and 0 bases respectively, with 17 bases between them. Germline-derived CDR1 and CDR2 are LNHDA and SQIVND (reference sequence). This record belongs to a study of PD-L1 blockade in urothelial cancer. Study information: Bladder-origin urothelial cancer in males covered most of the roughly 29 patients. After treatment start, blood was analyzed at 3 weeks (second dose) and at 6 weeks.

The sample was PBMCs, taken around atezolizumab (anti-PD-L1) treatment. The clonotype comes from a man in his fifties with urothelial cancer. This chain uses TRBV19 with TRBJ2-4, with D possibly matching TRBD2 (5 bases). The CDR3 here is CASSYRGSLIAKNIQYF. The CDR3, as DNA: TGTGCCAGTAGTTATAGAGGGAGTCTAATAGCCAAAAACATTCAGTACTTC.